Shown below are 6 T cell receptor beta chains from a single sample sequenced in a study of T cells in Graves' hyperthyroidism and ophthalmopathy. From RNA transcripts, TCR beta CDR3 regions were amplified. First-round RT-PCR of the TCR CDR3 relied on the HTBI primer set. Each CDR3 protein is one row after TCRdb ran MiXCR on the multiplex PCR reads. The table includes roughly 330,000 distinct CDR3 sequences, roughly 17% detected once. Material: blood. The receptors here all came from a man aged 25 to 40 with Graves' hyperthyroidism.

This clonotype has ten or more counts. The gene calls are TRBV3-1 and TRBJ2-7; the D is unclear. Germline CDR1 and CDR2: LGHDT and YNNKEL (reference sequence). The CDR3 loop spans 13 amino acids. V was clipped by 0 bases and J by 8 bases, with 11 bases between them. In nucleotides, the CDR3 is TGTGCCAGCAGCCAAGATTCCAGCCTCAAGCAGTACTTC. Translating gives CASSQDSSLKQYF.

This clonotype has a count of ten or more. The chain recombines TRBV24-1 with TRBJ2-1; 13 positions agree with TRBD2. CDR1 is KGHDR and CDR2 is SFDVKD in the germline V gene. With V trimmed by 10 bases and J by 11 bases, 4 bases remained unmatched. The CDR3 length is 12 residues. Here the CDR3 DNA reads TGTGCCACGGGACTAGCGGGACAAAAGCAGTTCTTC. It yields the protein CATGLAGQKQFF.

This clonotype was recorded a few times. This rearrangement joins TRBV9 to TRBJ1-1, with D possibly TRBD1 on 5 matching bases. This CDR3 has 13 amino acids. V dropped 0 bases and J dropped 7 bases, with 10 bases sitting between them. Germline CDR1 and CDR2: SGDLS and YYNGEE. CDR3 amino acids: CASSVAGFGEAFF. The CDR3 DNA reads as TGTGCCAGCAGCGTAGCAGGGTTTGGTGAAGCTTTCTTT.

This clonotype appeared many times. This chain connects TRBV12-3 or TRBV12-4 to TRBJ2-1; TRBD2 matches at 8 bases. The V and J ends lost 1 base and 3 bases, in that order; junction bases with no gene match: 8. The CDR3 loop spans 17 amino acids. CDR3 sequence reads: CASSLGTARGGYNEQFF. The CDR3 nucleotides are TGTGCCAGCAGTTTAGGGACAGCCCGGGGGGGCTACAATGAGCAGTTCTTC.

There are a few counts of this clonotype. The V and J genes are TRBV10-3 and TRBJ1-1; D may be TRBD1 (6 bases). The CDR3 runs to 14 residues. Germline values: CDR1 ENHRY, CDR2 SYGVKD. V lost 4 bases and J lost 1, with 10 bases in between. CDR3 sequence reads: CAISVTGKNTEAFF. The CDR3 bases are TGTGCCATCAGTGTCACAGGGAAGAACACTGAAGCTTTCTTT.

At least ten counts were recorded for this clonotype. The chain recombines TRBV30 with TRBJ1-2; D possibly corresponds to TRBD1 (5 bases). The CDR3 sequence is 14 residues long. CDR1 and CDR2 from the germline V gene are GTSNPN and SVGIG (reference sequence). The CDR3 region is CASTLMGRTYGYTF. The CDR3 coding sequence is TGTGCTTCCACCCTTATGGGACGGACCTATGGCTACACCTTC.